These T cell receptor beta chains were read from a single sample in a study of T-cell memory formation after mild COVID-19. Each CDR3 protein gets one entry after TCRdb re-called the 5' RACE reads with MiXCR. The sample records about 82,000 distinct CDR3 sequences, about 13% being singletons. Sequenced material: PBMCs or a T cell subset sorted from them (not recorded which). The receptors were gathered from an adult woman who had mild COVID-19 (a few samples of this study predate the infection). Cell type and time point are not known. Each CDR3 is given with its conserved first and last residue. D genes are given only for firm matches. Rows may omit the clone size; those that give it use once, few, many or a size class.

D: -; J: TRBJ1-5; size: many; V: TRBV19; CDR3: CASRNIRDSNQPQHF; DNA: TGTGCCAGTAGGAATATAAGGGATAGCAATCAGCCCCAGCATTTT
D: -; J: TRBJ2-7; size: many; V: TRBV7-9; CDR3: CASSLSYEQYF; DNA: TGTGCCAGCAGTTTATCCTACGAGCAGTACTTC
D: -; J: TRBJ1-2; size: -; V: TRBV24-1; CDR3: CATSDPDRNYGYTF; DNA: TGTGCCACCAGTGACCCGGACAGAAACTATGGCTACACCTTC
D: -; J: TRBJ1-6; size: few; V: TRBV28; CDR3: CASSLGLGDNSPLHF; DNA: TGTGCCAGCAGTTTGGGTTTGGGGGATAATTCACCCCTCCACTTT
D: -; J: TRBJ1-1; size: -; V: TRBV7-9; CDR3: CASSYSGVEAFF; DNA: TGTGCCAGCAGTTACAGTGGGGTTGAAGCTTTCTTT
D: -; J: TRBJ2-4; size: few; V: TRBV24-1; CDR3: CATSVGNIQYF; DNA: TGTGCCACCAGTGTTGGGAACATTCAGTACTTC
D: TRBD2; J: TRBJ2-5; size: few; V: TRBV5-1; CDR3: CASSVLLALQETQYF; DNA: TGCGCCAGCAGCGTCCTACTAGCGCTCCAAGAGACCCAGTACTTC
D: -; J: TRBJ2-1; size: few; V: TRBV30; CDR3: CAWSAYNEQFF; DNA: TGTGCCTGGAGTGCGTACAATGAGCAGTTCTTC
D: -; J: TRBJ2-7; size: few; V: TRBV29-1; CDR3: CSVAAGSSYEQYF; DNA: TGCAGCGTTGCGGCAGGTAGCTCCTACGAGCAGTACTTC
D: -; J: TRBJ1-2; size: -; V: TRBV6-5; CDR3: CASSSLAVYGYTF; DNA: TGTGCCAGCAGTTCGCTGGCAGTCTATGGCTACACCTTC
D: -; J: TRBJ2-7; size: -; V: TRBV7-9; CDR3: CASSLAARVHEQYF; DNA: TGTGCCAGCAGCTTAGCGGCCAGGGTCCACGAGCAGTACTTC
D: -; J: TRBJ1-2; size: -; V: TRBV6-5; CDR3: CASSYDTTRGYGYTF; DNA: TGTGCCAGCAGTTACGATACCACACGGGGCTATGGCTACACCTTC
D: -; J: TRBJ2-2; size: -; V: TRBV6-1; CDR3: CASSRGGGELFF; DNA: TGTGCCAGCAGCCGCGGTGGCGGGGAGCTGTTTTTT
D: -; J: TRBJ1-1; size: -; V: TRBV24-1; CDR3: CATSGRGKTEAFF; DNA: TGTGCCACCAGTGGTAGGGGTAAGACTGAAGCTTTCTTT
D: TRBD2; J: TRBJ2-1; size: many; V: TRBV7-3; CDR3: CASSLGTSGGYNEQFF; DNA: TGTGCCAGCAGCCTGGGGACTAGCGGGGGGTACAATGAGCAGTTCTTC
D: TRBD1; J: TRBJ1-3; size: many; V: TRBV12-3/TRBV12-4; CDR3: CATSRPHGTGSSSGNTIYF; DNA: TGTGCCACCTCGAGACCACACGGGACAGGATCCAGCTCTGGAAACACCATATATTTT
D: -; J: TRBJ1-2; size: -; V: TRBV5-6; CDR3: CASSPTGVVGGYTF; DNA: TGTGCCAGCAGCCCGACGGGGGTAGTGGGTGGCTACACCTTC
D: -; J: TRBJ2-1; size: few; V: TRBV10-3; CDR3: CAISDSYEQFF; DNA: TGTGCCATCAGTGACAGTTACGAGCAGTTCTTC
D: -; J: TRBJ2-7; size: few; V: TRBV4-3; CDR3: CASSQLPDRNYEQYF; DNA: TGCGCCAGCAGCCAGCTACCGGACAGAAACTACGAGCAGTACTTC
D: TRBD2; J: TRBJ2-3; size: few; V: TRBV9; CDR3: CASGTSGLQLTDTQYF; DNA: TGTGCCAGCGGGACTAGCGGCTTACAATTGACAGATACGCAGTATTTT
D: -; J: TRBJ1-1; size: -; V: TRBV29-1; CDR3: CSVFPAGGPEAFF; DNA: TGCAGCGTTTTCCCTGCGGGGGGCCCTGAAGCTTTCTTT
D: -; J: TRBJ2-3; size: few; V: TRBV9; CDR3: CASSVQGMVTDTQYF; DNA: TGTGCCAGCAGCGTACAGGGGATGGTGACAGATACGCAGTATTTT
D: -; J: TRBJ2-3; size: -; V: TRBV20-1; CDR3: CSARDLDYTDTQYF; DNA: TGCAGTGCTAGAGATCTGGACTACACAGATACGCAGTATTTT
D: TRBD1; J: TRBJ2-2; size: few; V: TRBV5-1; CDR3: CASSSRQGSGELFF; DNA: TGCGCCAGCAGCTCACGACAGGGATCCGGGGAGCTGTTTTTT
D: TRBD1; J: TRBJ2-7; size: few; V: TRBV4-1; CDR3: CASSQRQGIYEQYF; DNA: TGCGCCAGCAGCCAAAGACAGGGAATCTACGAGCAGTACTTC
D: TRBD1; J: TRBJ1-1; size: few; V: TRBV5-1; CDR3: CASSQEDRVGSEAFF; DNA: TGCGCCAGCAGCCAGGAAGACAGGGTGGGATCTGAAGCTTTCTTT
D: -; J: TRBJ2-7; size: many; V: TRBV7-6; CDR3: CASSPSPYEQYF; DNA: TGTGCCAGCAGCCCGAGCCCCTACGAGCAGTACTTC
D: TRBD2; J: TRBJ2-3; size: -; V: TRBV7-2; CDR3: CASSSIAGTATDTQYF; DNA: TGTGCCAGCAGCTCGATAGCGGGAACCGCCACAGATACGCAGTATTTT
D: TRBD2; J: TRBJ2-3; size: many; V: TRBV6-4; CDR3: CASSDGREYGDTQYF; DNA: TGTGCCAGCAGTGACGGGCGGGAGTATGGAGATACGCAGTATTTT
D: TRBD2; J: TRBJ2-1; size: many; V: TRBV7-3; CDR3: CASSPTSGGASDNEQFF; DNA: TGTGCCAGCAGCCCGACTAGCGGGGGGGCTAGCGACAATGAGCAGTTCTTC
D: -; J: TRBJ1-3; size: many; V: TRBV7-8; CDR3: CASSSRRGVSGNTIYF; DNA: TGTGCCAGCAGCTCTCGCCGGGGGGTCTCTGGAAACACCATATATTTT
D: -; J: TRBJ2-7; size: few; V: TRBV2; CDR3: CASSVGQFYEQYF; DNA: TGTGCCAGCAGTGTTGGACAGTTCTACGAGCAGTACTTC
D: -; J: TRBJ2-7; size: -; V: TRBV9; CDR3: CASSVDASAYEQYF; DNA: TGTGCCAGCAGCGTAGATGCGTCAGCCTACGAGCAGTACTTC
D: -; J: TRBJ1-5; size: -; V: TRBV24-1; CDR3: CATSSDPWGQPQHF; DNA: TGTGCCACCAGTTCGGATCCCTGGGGGCAGCCCCAGCATTTT
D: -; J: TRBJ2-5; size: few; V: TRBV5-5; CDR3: CASSFQLLQETQYF; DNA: TGTGCCAGCAGCTTCCAGCTACTCCAAGAGACCCAGTACTTC
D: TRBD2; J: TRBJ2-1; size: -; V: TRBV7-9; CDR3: CASSLGLAGHNEQFF; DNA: TGTGCCAGCAGCTTGGGACTAGCGGGCCACAATGAGCAGTTCTTC
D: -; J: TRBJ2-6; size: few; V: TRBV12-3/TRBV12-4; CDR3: CASSLFGVSGANVLTF; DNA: TGTGCCAGCAGTTTGTTCGGGGTCTCTGGGGCCAACGTCCTGACTTTC
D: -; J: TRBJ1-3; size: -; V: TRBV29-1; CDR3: CSALFGGNTIYF; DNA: TGCAGCGCCCTCTTCGGAGGAAACACCATATATTTT
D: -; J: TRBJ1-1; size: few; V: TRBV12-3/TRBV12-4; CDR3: CASSFIVGLNTEAFF; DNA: TGTGCCAGCAGTTTTATCGTAGGGCTGAACACTGAAGCTTTCTTT
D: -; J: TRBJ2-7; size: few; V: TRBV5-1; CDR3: CASSLEETYEQYF; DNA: TGCGCCAGCAGCTTGGAGGAAACCTACGAGCAGTACTTC